This T cell receptor (beta chain) was profiled in a study of shared clonotypes between healthy human individuals. Study-level information: Donors, aged 18 to 49, were two women and a few men. General observations from the study: Only blood underwent sampling, and tissue repertoires likely differ.

In the original processing: ImmunoSEQ yielded junction-only sequences lacking quality scores, so filtering differed. Generated by immunoSEQ multiplex PCR, the TCRdb table keeps only in-frame clones and is missing some. The D gene and trimming were derived from the DNA, and the V and J assignments and clone size from that table. The sample lists 2 million to 2.5 million clones; 85% to 95% were seen once. Regarding this clone: Its antigen is unidentified.

The CDR3 has 15 amino acids. V lost 6 bases to trimming and J lost 0 bases; unmatched junction nucleotides: 8. Germline V CDR1 and CDR2: ENHRY, SYGVKD. The source is a man younger than 30 in good health. V and J are TRBV10-3 and TRBJ2-7; 7 bases are shared with TRBD1. Sequenced sample: naive CD4+ T cells sorted from blood. Stated subset: CD45RA+ positively selected. CDR3 residues: CAIRVTGVNSYEQYF. In nucleotides, the CDR3 is TGTGCCATCAGGGTCACAGGGGTAAACTCCTACGAGCAGTACTTC.